This T cell receptor (beta chain) emerged from a study of post-analysis software for immune sequencing data. Study-level background: Secondary progressive, relapsing-remitting and progressive-relapsing multiple sclerosis were among the included disease courses.

The library was made from cDNA and included unique molecular identifiers. T cells numbering roughly 0.9 to 10 million yielded cDNA molecules that totaled about 500,000. TCRdb processed the PCR reads anew with MiXCR; each CDR3 protein has one entry. The table lists roughly 620,000 distinct CDR3 sequences, around 44% of them singletons, with roughly 1.7% in the top ten. Sequences were obtained from blood. This sequence was found in a girl under 18 with multiple sclerosis.

CDR3 loop: CASSPTQDRQETQYF. DNA of the CDR3: TGCGCCAGCAGCCCTACCCAGGACAGACAAGAGACCCAGTACTTC. The chain joins TRBV4-1 to TRBJ2-5; TRBD1 is a possible D gene (6 bases). Germline V gene lookup returns CDR1 MGHRA and CDR2 YSYEKL. The V gene lost 4 bases and the J gene lost 2 bases, with 14 bases spanning the gap. This CDR3 is built from 15 residues.